The entry that follows covers one T cell receptor beta chain sequence. Sequence at one end of the junction differs from germline and may be a read error. Co-extraction of RNA and DNA was performed on roughly 17-32 mg of unsorted bulk tissue. The data stem from a study of tumor-infiltrating lymphocytes in primary liver carcinoma. Germline V CDR1 and CDR2: WNHNN, SYGVQD (reference sequence). The CDR3 is made up of 14 amino acids. Priming with a constant-region primer yielded TCR beta cDNA from about 540 ng total RNA. Three nested multiplex PCR rounds of slightly modified ARM-PCR generated TCR beta libraries. The study ran its first two PCR rounds for roughly 9 cycles each, using TRBV1-TRBV30 forward primers and a C-beta reverse primer. TCRdb re-analysed the multiplex PCR reads in MiXCR, keeping a single row per CDR3 protein. The repertoire holds around 100,000 distinct CDR3 sequences, with about three quarters as singletons.

Material: liver tumor tissue from sampling region 5. The subset denotes: tumor region T5, tumor centre. The receptor's source is a woman aged 55 to 70 with primary liver carcinoma and hepatitis B virus infection. The V gene is TRBV10-1, the J gene TRBJ2-1, with D maybe TRBD1 (6 bases). The CDR3 protein is CTSSEGVSYNEQLF. The CDR3 DNA is TGCACCAGCAGTGAGGGGGTCTCCTACAATGAGCAGTTATTC.